These 23 T cell receptor beta chains were sequenced from one sample in a study of blood T cell repertoires in COVID-19. Some clones are missing from TCRdb's copy, which holds only in-frame ones; the method was immunoSEQ multiplex PCR. The table lists about 110,000 clones, 70% to 90% of them singletons, with 0.88% in the top ten. The material sequenced was peripheral blood. The source of these receptors is a woman between 45 and 65 years old with active or convalescent COVID-19.

The CDR3 sequence is CASSIRGLAALRGGELFF. The CDR3 DNA follows: TGTGCCAGTAGTATAAGGGGACTAGCGGCCTTAAGGGGCGGGGAGCTGTTTTTT. The chain links TRBV19 to TRBJ2-2; the match to TRBD2 covers 11 bases. This CDR3 has 18 residues. V lost 2 bases, J lost 7 bases, and 12 bases stayed unmatched. Germline values: CDR1 LNHDA, CDR2 SQIVND (reference sequence).

V gene TRBV7-9 combines with J gene TRBJ1-5; D not resolved. Deletions cut 1 base from V and 5 bases from J, with 9 bases between. The CDR3 has 14 residues. Germline-derived CDR1 and CDR2 are SEHNR and FQNEAQ (reference sequence). Written as DNA, the CDR3 is TGTGCCAGCAGCTTAGATGGGCATCATCAGCCCCAGCATTTT. Translation: CASSLDGHHQPQHF.

This chain links TRBV2 with TRBJ1-1; D is undetermined. The CDR3 length is 11 residues. Per germline, CDR1 SNHLY and CDR2 FYNNEI. With 7 bases removed from V and 4 bases from J, the gap between germline ends came to 7 bases. This CDR3 is CASKGGTEAFF. The CDR3 DNA reads TGTGCCAGCAAGGGAGGCACTGAAGCTTTCTTT.

The rearrangement uses TRBV7-9 and TRBJ2-5; 15 nucleotides agree with TRBD2. Trimming took 4 bases from V and 4 from J; bases not matched to a gene: 1. The CDR3 spans 15 residues. Germline loops: CDR1 SEHNR, CDR2 FQNEAQ (reference sequence). CDR3 residues: CASSWGLAGGETQYF. The CDR3 DNA reads as TGTGCCAGCAGCTGGGGACTAGCGGGAGGAGAGACCCAGTACTTC.

V is TRBV9 and J is TRBJ2-5; possible D gene TRBD1, 6 bases. Germline CDR1 reads SGDLS; CDR2 reads YYNGEE. V lost 3 bases, J lost 6 bases, and 12 bases lay in between. CDR3 size: 13 residues. The CDR3 sequence is CASSARDTKTQYF. DNA for the CDR3: TGTGCCAGCAGCGCCCGGGACACGAAGACCCAGTACTTC. The full variable domain, its missing parts supplied by reference TRBV9 and TRBJ2-5, is DSGVTQTPKHLITATGQRVTLRCSPRSGDLSVYWYQQSLDQGLQFLIQYYNGEERAKGNILERFSAQQFPDLHSELNLSSLELGDSALYFCASSARDTKTQYFGPGTRLLVL.

The V gene is TRBV28, the J gene TRBJ2-4; TRBD2 might be the D (6 bases). The CDR3 loop spans 15 amino acids. The V gene lost 5 bases and the J gene lost 3 bases, with 14 bases spanning the gap. CDR1 and CDR2 (germline): MDHEN, SYDVKM. CDR3 loop: CASSPWGDGKNIQYF. Written as DNA, the CDR3 is TGTGCCAGCAGTCCTTGGGGGGATGGCAAAAACATTCAGTACTTC. Full variable domain (rest looked up from reference TRBV28 and TRBJ2-4): DVKVTQSSRYLVKRTGEKVFLECVQDMDHENMFWYRQDPGLGLRLIYFSYDVKMKEKGDIPEGYSVSREKKERFSLILESASTNQTSMYLCASSPWGDGKNIQYFGAGTRLSVL.

This chain connects TRBV28 to TRBJ2-1, with TRBD1 identical over 8 bases. Germline CDR1 MDHEN, CDR2 SYDVKM. V lost 6 bases and J lost 2; bases outside the gene matches: 6. CDR3 length equals 15 residues. CDR3 sequence (DNA): TGTGCCAGCAGGACCACAGGGGGAACCTACAATGAGCAGTTCTTC. Translated, it gives CASRTTGGTYNEQFF.

The rearrangement links TRBV4-1 to TRBJ1-2; 7 positions match TRBD1. J gave up 3 bases and V 0 bases, and 10 bases lay outside the gene matches. This CDR3 spans 17 amino acids. Germline V gene data show CDR1 as MGHRA and CDR2 as YSYEKL. CDR3 nucleotide sequence: TGCGCCAGCAGCCAAGACGCACAGGGGAGAGGGGACTATGGCTACACCTTC. Its translation is CASSQDAQGRGDYGYTF.

The chain uses TRBV19 and TRBJ1-2; D gene ambiguous. Trimming stripped 7 bases from V and 0 bases from J, with 15 bases between. The CDR3 has 15 amino acids. Per the germline V gene, CDR1 is LNHDA and CDR2 is SQIVND (reference sequence). The CDR3 loop is CASKEEDAANYGYTF. The CDR3 DNA reads TGTGCCAGTAAAGAGGAGGACGCAGCTAACTATGGCTACACCTTC.

The chain uses TRBV4-2 and TRBJ2-3; TRBD1 is a possible D gene (6 bases). Looked up from germline, CDR1 is LGHNA and CDR2 is YNFKEQ. CDR3 length equals 17 residues. Between the trimmed V and J ends, which lost 0 bases and 3 bases, there was a span of 16 bases. The chain's CDR3 is CASSQDLGRGWTDTQYF. The DNA of the CDR3 is TGTGCCAGCAGCCAAGATCTGGGCAGGGGTTGGACAGATACGCAGTATTTT.

The V call is TRBV20-1, the J call TRBJ1-2; D is unresolved. The CDR3 has 10 amino acids. V was clipped by 3 bases and J by 8 bases, with 7 bases between them. In germline, CDR1 is DFQATT, CDR2 SNEGSKA (reference sequence). CDR3 DNA: TGCAGTGCTAGTTTTGGCGGCTACACCTTC. Protein product: CSASFGGYTF.

The chain couples TRBV18 to TRBJ2-7; D possibly corresponds to TRBD1 (5 bases). CDR3 length equals 15 residues. The V gene's germline CDR1 is KGHSH and CDR2 LQKENI. Trimming cost V 3 bases and J 3 bases, with 15 bases left between them. For the CDR3, the DNA is TGTGCCAGCTCACCCGGTGGCACGGACAACTACGAGCAGTACTTC. Translation gives CASSPGGTDNYEQYF.

The rearrangement joins TRBV18 to TRBJ2-5, with D tentatively TRBD1 (7 bases). V lost 3 bases to trimming and J lost 5 bases, with 16 bases between them. Germline values: CDR1 KGHSH, CDR2 LQKENI. CDR3 length: 15 residues. The CDR3 coding sequence is TGTGCCAGCTCACCGGCGGGACAGAGTCGGGAGACCCAGTACTTC. Translated: CASSPAGQSRETQYF.

This clone occurred once. This chain joins TRBV6-6 and TRBJ2-2; the D is unclear. V dropped 2 bases and J dropped 4 bases, with 8 bases sitting between them. The CDR3 covers 14 residues. Germline V gene sequence: CDR1 MNHNY, CDR2 SVGAGI (reference sequence). CDR3 loop: CASSYGQSTGELFF. CDR3 in DNA: TGTGCCAGCAGTTACGGGCAGAGCACCGGGGAGCTGTTTTTT.

This clone was observed at least ten times. V usage is TRBV2 and J usage is TRBJ1-2; D perhaps matches TRBD1 (5 bases). Germline V CDR1 and CDR2: SNHLY, FYNNEI. The CDR3 loop spans 12 amino acids. V lost 7 bases and J lost 6, with 12 bases in between. CDR3 DNA: TGTGCCAGCATTACAGGTTTCAATGGCTACACCTTC. Amino acid sequence: CASITGFNGYTF.

The chain carries TRBV10-3 and TRBJ1-6; D gene unclear. Deletions cut 6 bases from V and 6 bases from J, with 9 bases between. Germline lookup yields CDR1 ENHRY and CDR2 SYGVKD. CDR3 length: 13 residues. The CDR3 sequence is CAIRDFTNSPLHF. The CDR3, as DNA: TGTGCCATCAGGGACTTCACTAATTCACCCCTCCACTTT.

The V and J genes are TRBV10-3 and TRBJ2-1, with a weak D call TRBD1 (6 bases). Per the germline V gene, CDR1 is ENHRY and CDR2 is SYGVKD. Trimming shortened V by 10 bases and J by 8 bases, and 15 bases separated the two germline ends. This CDR3 spans 12 amino acids. The CDR3: CATEGDVDEQFF. CDR3 in DNA: TGTGCCACCGAGGGGGATGTGGATGAGCAGTTCTTC.

The chain combines TRBV7-2 with TRBJ2-7, with D possibly matching TRBD2 (5 bases). V lost 2 bases and J 2 bases, leaving 16 bases between the germline ends. The CDR3 sequence is 16 residues long. The germline gives CDR1 SGHTA, CDR2 FQGNSA. CDR3 in DNA: TGTGCCAGCAGCTTACGCTATGAGCTAGCAGCCTACGAGCAGTACTTC. Translated, it gives CASSLRYELAAYEQYF.

The V and J genes are TRBV2 and TRBJ1-2; tentative D call: TRBD1 (6 bases). Germline V gene sequence: CDR1 SNHLY, CDR2 FYNNEI. The CDR3 totals 13 residues. Trimming took off 1 base at V and 8 bases at J, with 11 bases between the two ends. The CDR3 region has the DNA TGTGCCAGCAGTGAAGGACAGGCCGGGGGCTACACCTTC. Protein: CASSEGQAGGYTF.

The V and J genes are TRBV29-1 and TRBJ2-2; D is possibly TRBD1 (6 bases). CDR1 is SQVTM, CDR2 ANQGSEA, per germline. Trimming removed 3 bases from V and 2 bases from J, with 7 bases in between. CDR3 length: 13 residues. The CDR3 spells CSVDRGNTGELFF. The CDR3 DNA sequence: TGCAGCGTTGACAGGGGAAACACCGGGGAGCTGTTTTTT.

The J gene is TRBJ2-7, the V gene TRBV13; 9 bases fit TRBD2. Germline V CDR1 and CDR2: PRHDT, FYEKMQ (reference sequence). After removal of 7 bases from V and 5 bases from J, the junction contained 9 bases not matched to a gene. This CDR3 is built from 14 residues. The CDR3 protein is CASMRSGSPHEQYF. CDR3 DNA sequence: TGTGCCAGCATGCGTAGCGGGAGTCCCCACGAGCAGTACTTC. Looking up the rest from reference TRBV13 and TRBJ2-7 gives the full variable domain: AAGVIQSPRHLIKEKRETATLKCYPIPRHDTVYWYQQGPGQDPQFLISFYEKMQSDKGSIPDRFSAQQFSDYHSELNMSSLELGDSALYFCASMRSGSPHEQYFGPGTRLTVT.

The CDR3 DNA sequence: TGTGCCAGCAGTGAAGGTTTGCGGGAGACCCAGTACTTC. This sequence encodes CASSEGLRETQYF. The V call is TRBV6-1, the J call TRBJ2-5; D not resolved. This CDR3 has 13 residues. The V end lost 1 base, the J end lost 5 bases, and 8 bases lay between the germline ends. Germline assignment: CDR1 MNHNS and CDR2 SASEGT.

This chain joins TRBV21-1 and TRBJ2-1; the table assigns TRBD2, which was not confirmed against the DNA. TRBV21-1 is given as a pseudogene. This CDR3 region has 17 residues. Here the CDR3 reads CASSRDLAGLADNEQFF. The CDR3, as DNA: TGTGCCAGCAGCAGAGACTTAGCGGGACTGGCAGACAATGAGCAGTTCTTC.